One sample yielded the 10 T cell receptor beta chains listed below, sequenced in a study of monozygotic twins with inflammatory bowel disease. TCRdb re-called the 5' RACE reads; one entry per CDR3 protein, DNA not given. This sample's clone table lists roughly 160,000 distinct CDR3 sequences. The source material was blood. The receptors were gathered from a human donor with ulcerative colitis or Crohn's disease, or a healthy co-twin of an affected twin (not recorded which).

The rearrangement uses TRBV6-5 and TRBJ2-7; TCRdb lists TRBD1, though no DNA is available to test this call. Germline V gene sequence: CDR1 MNHEY, CDR2 SVGAGI. The CDR3 is 17 amino acids. The chain's CDR3 is CASSYSPRQGASGEQYF.

The rearrangement joins TRBV20-1 to TRBJ1-2; TCRdb calls TRBD1, which cannot be checked without DNA. There are 16 residues in the CDR3. Germline lookup yields CDR1 DFQATT and CDR2 SNEGSKA (reference sequence). The CDR3 reads CSARDKPGQGAGGYTF.

The chain uses TRBV28 and TRBJ1-4. The germline CDR1 and CDR2 sequences are MDHEN and SYDVKM. The CDR3 extends over 13 amino acids. CDR3 loop: CASRGGLNEKLFF.

J is TRBJ1-4 and V is TRBV20-1. The CDR3 totals 14 residues. Germline V lookup: CDR1 DFQATT, CDR2 SNEGSKA (reference sequence). The CDR3 reads CSAERGSANEKLFF.

The V call is TRBV12-3 or TRBV12-4, the J call TRBJ2-2; TCRdb outputs TRBD2, but without DNA this stays unchecked. The CDR3 runs to 15 residues. CDR3 amino acids: CASSLAGLVTGELFF.

The rearrangement uses TRBV19 and TRBJ1-1; no DNA is available, so the TRBD1 call from TCRdb remains unchecked. The germline V gene has CDR1 LNHDA and CDR2 SQIVND (reference sequence). This CDR3 has 14 amino acids. The CDR3 sequence is CASELRDWGTEAFF.

The chain links TRBV20-1 to TRBJ2-5; TCRdb's assignment of TRBD1 cannot be checked, as there is no DNA. This CDR3 comprises 14 residues. CDR1 is DFQATT and CDR2 is SNEGSKA in the germline V gene (reference sequence). The CDR3 loop is CSARGGGSAETQYF.

The gene calls are TRBV11-2 and TRBJ1-1; as DNA is missing, the TRBD1 call by TCRdb cannot be tested. CDR1 SGHAT and CDR2 FQNNGV come from the germline V gene. The length of the CDR3 is 13 residues. The CDR3 sequence is CASSQTGGFEAFF.

The gene calls are TRBV7-2 and TRBJ2-3; TCRdb's D gene call, TRBD1, goes unchecked for lack of DNA. The CDR3 spans 13 residues. Per germline, CDR1 SGHTA and CDR2 FQGNSA. The CDR3 is CATSRGGVDTQYF.

V and J are TRBV20-1 and TRBJ2-7; TCRdb's D gene call, TRBD1, goes unchecked for lack of DNA. This CDR3 has 16 residues. Germline V gene sequence: CDR1 DFQATT, CDR2 SNEGSKA (reference sequence). CDR3 sequence reads: CSARDREMGGHYEQYF.